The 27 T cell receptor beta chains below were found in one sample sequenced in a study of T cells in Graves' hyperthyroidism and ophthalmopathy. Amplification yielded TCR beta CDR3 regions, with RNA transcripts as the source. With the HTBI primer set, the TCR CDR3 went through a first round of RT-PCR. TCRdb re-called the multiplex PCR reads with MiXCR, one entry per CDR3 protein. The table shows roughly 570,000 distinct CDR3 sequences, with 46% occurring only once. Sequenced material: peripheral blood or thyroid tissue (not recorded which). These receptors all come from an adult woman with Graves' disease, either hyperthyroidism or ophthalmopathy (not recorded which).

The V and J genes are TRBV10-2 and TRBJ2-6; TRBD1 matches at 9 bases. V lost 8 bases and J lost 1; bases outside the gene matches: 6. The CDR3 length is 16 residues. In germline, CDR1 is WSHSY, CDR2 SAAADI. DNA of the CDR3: TGCGCCAGCTCCGGGACAGGGCGGTCTGGGGCCAACGTCCTGACTTTC. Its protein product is CASSGTGRSGANVLTF.

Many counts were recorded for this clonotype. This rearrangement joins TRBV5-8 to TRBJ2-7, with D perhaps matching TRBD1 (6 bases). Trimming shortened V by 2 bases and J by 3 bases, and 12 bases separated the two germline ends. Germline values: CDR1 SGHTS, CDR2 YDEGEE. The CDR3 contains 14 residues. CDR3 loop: CASSLTGLGYEQYF. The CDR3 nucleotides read TGTGCCAGCAGCTTAACAGGGTTAGGCTACGAGCAGTACTTC.

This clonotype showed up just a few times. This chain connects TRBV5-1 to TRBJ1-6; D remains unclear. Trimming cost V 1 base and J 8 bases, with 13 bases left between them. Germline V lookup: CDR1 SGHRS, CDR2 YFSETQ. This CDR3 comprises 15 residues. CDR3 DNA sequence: TGCGCCAGCAGCTTGCGCCCTGGGGATCATTCACCCCTCCACTTT. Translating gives CASSLRPGDHSPLHF.

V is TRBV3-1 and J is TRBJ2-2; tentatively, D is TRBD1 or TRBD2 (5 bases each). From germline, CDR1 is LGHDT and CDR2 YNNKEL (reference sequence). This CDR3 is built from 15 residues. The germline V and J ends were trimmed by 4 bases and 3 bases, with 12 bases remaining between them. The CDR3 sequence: CASSLRDLYTGELFF. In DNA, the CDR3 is TGTGCCAGCAGCCTTCGGGACCTTTACACCGGGGAGCTGTTTTTT.

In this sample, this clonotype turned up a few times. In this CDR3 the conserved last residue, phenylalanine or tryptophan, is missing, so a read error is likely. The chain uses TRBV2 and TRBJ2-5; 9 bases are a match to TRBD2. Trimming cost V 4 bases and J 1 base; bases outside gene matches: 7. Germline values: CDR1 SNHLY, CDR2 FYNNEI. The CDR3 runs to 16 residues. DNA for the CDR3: TGTGCCAGCAGTGGAGGACTAGCGTATAGCCAAGAGACCCAGTACCTC. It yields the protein CASSGGLAYSQETQYL.

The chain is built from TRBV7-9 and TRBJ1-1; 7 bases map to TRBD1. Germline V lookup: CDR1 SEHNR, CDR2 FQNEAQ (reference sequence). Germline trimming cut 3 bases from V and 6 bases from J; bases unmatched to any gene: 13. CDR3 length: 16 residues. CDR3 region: CASSLGEGQRVSEAFF. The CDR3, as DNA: TGTGCCAGCAGCTTGGGGGAGGGACAGAGGGTCTCTGAAGCTTTCTTT.

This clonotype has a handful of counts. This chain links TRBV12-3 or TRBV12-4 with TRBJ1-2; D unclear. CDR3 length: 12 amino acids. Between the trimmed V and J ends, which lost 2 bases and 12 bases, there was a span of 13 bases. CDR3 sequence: CASSLRSSGNTF. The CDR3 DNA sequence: TGTGCCAGCAGTTTACGGTCCTCTGGAAACACCTTC.

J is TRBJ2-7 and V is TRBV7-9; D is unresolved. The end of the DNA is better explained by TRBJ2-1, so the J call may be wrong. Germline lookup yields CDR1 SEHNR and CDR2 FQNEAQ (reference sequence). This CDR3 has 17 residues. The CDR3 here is CASSLSVSVGSFSEQFF. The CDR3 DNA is TGTGCCAGCAGCTTATCTGTCTCTGTCGGTAGCTTCAGCGAGCAGTTCTTC.

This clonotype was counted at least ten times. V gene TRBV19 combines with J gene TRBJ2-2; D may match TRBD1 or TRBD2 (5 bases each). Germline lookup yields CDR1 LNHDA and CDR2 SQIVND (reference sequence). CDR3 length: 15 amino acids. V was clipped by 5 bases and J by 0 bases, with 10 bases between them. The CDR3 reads CASSGTEPNTGELFF. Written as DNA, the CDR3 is TGTGCCAGTAGTGGGACCGAGCCGAACACCGGGGAGCTGTTTTTT. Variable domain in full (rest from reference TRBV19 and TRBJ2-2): DGGITQSPKYLFRKEGQNVTLSCEQNLNHDAMYWYRQDPGQGLRLIYYSQIVNDFQKGDIAEGYSVSREKKESFPLTVTSAQKNPTAFYLCASSGTEPNTGELFFGEGSRLTVL.

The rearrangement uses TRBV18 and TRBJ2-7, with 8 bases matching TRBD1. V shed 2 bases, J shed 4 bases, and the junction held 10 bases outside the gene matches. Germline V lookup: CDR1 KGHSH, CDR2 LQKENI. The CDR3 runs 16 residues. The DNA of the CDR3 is TGTGCCAGCTCACCATCCGGACAGGGCATTGGTTACGAGCAGTACTTC. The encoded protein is CASSPSGQGIGYEQYF. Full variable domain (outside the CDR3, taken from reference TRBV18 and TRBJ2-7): NAGVMQNPRHLVRRRGQEARLRCSPMKGHSHVYWYRQLPEEGLKFMVYLQKENIIDESGMPKERFSAEFPKEGPSILRIQQVVRGDSAAYFCASSPSGQGIGYEQYFGPGTRLTVT.

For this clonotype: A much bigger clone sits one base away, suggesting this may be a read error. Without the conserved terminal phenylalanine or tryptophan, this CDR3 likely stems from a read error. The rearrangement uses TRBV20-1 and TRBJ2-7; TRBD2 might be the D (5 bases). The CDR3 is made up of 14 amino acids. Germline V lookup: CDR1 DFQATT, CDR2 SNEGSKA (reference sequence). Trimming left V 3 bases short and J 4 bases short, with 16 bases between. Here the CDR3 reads CSARDGIGPYEQYS. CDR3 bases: TGCAGTGCTAGGGACGGGATCGGGCCATACGAGCAGTACTCC.

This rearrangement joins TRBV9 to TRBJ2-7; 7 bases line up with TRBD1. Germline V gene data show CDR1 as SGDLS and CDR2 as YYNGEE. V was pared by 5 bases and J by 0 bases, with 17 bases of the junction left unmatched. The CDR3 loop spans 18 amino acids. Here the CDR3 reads CASSLSAPGQRSSYEQYF. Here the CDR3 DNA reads TGTGCCAGCAGTTTATCGGCTCCGGGACAGCGAAGCTCCTACGAGCAGTACTTC. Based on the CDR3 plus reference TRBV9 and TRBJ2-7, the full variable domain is DSGVTQTPKHLITATGQRVTLRCSPRSGDLSVYWYQQSLDQGLQFLIQYYNGEERAKGNILERFSAQQFPDLHSELNLSSLELGDSALYFCASSLSAPGQRSSYEQYFGPGTRLTVT.

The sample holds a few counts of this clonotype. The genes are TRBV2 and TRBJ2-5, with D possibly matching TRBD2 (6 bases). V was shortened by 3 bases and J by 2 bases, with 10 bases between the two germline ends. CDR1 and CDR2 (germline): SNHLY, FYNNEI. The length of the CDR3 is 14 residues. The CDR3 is CASSDFAGQETQYF. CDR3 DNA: TGTGCCAGCAGTGATTTCGCGGGACAAGAGACCCAGTACTTC. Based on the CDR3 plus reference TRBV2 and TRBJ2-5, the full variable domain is EPEVTQTPSHQVTQMGQEVILRCVPISNHLYFYWYRQILGQKVEFLVSFYNNEISEKSEIFDDQFSVERPDGSNFTLKIRSTKLEDSAMYFCASSDFAGQETQYFGPGTRLLVL.

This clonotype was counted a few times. CDR3 in amino acids: CSASPVDRERVQYF. CDR3 sequence (DNA): TGCAGTGCTTCCCCCGTTGACAGGGAGCGGGTCCAGTACTTC. V and J are TRBV20-1 and TRBJ2-5, with D possibly matching TRBD1 (7 bases). The CDR3 loop spans 14 amino acids. Germline-derived CDR1 and CDR2 are DFQATT and SNEGSKA (reference sequence). V was cut by 5 bases and J by 10 bases, with 23 bases left in between.

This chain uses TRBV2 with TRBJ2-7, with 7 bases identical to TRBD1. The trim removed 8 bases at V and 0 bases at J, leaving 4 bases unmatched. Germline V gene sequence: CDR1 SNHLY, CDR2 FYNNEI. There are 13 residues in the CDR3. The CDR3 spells CASDGDSSYEQYF. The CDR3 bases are TGTGCCAGCGACGGGGACAGCTCCTACGAGCAGTACTTC.

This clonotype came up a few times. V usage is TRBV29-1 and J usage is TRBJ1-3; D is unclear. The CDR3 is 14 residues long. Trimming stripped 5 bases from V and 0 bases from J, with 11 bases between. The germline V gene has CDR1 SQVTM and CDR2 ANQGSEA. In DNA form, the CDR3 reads TGCAGCGTTTTTCGGACGGGCTCTGGAAACACCATATATTTT. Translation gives CSVFRTGSGNTIYF. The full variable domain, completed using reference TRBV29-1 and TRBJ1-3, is SAVISQKPSRDICQRGTSLTIQCQVDSQVTMMFWYRQQPGQSLTLIATANQGSEATYESGFVIDKFPISRPNLTFSTLTVSNMSPEDSSIYLCSVFRTGSGNTIYFGEGSWLTVV.

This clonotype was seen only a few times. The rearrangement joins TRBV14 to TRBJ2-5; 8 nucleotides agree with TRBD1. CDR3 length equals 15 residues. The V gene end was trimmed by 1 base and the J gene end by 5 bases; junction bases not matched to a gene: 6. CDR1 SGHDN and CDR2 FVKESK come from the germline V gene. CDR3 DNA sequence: TGTGCCAGCAGCCAAGCAGGGACAGGAGGGGAGACCCAGTACTTC. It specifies CASSQAGTGGETQYF.

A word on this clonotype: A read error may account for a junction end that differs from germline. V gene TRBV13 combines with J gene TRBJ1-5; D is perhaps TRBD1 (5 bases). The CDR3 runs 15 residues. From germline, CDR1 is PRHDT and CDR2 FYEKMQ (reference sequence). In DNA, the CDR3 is TGTGCCAGCAGCTTAGCGGGGCTCTACAATGAGCCCCAGCATTTT. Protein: CASSLAGLYNEPQHF.

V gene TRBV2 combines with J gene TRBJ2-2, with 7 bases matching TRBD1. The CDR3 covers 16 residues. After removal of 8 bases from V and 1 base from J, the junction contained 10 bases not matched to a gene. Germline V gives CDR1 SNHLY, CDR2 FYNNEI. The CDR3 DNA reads TGTGCCAGCCACGAACAGGGGATAGGGAACACCGGGGAGCTGTTTTTT. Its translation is CASHEQGIGNTGELFF.

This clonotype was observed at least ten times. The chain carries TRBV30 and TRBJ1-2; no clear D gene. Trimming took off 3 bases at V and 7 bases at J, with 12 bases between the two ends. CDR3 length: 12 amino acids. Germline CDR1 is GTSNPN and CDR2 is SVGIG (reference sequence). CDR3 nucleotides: TGTGCCTGGAGCCATTTGGACCGTGGCTACACCTTC. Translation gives CAWSHLDRGYTF.

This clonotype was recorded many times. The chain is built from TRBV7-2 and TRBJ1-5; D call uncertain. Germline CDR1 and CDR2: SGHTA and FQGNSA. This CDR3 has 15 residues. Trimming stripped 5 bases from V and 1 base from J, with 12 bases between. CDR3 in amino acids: CASSLQLGSNQPQHF. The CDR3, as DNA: TGTGCCAGCAGCCTACAGCTCGGGAGCAATCAGCCCCAGCATTTT.

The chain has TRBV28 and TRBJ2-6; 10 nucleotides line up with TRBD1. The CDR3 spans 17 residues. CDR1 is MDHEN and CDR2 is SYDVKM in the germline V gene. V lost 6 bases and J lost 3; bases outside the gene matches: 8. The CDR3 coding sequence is TGTGCCAGCAGCCAGGGACAGGGGAGGGGTGGGGCCAACGTCCTGACTTTC. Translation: CASSQGQGRGGANVLTF.

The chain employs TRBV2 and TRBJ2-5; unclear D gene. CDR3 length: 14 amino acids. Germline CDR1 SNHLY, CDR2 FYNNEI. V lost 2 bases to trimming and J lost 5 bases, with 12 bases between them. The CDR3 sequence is CASSEWNIGETQYF. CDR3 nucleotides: TGTGCCAGCAGTGAATGGAATATCGGGGAGACCCAGTACTTC.

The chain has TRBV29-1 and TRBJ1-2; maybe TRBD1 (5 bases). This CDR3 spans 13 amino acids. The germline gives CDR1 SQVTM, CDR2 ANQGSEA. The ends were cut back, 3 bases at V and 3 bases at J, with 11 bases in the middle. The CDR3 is CSVDSRDDYGYTF. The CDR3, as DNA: TGCAGCGTTGATAGCAGGGATGACTATGGCTACACCTTC.

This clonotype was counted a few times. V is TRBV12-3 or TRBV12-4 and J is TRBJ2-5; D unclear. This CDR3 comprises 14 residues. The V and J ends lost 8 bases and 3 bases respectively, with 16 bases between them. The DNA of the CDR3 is TGTGCCAGCGGCAGAGGTAGCAATGAAGAGACCCAGTACTTC. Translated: CASGRGSNEETQYF.

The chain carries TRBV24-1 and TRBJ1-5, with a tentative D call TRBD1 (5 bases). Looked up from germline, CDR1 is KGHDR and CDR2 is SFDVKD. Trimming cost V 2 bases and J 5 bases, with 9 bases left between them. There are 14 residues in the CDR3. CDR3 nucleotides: TGTGCCACCAGTGATTGGGGGGACGATCAGCCCCAGCATTTT. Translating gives CATSDWGDDQPQHF.

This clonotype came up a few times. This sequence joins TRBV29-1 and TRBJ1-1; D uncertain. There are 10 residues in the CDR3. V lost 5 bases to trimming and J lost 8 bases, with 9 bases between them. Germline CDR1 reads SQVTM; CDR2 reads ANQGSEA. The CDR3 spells CSVSGGEAFF. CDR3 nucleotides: TGCAGCGTTAGCGGTGGGGAAGCTTTCTTT.